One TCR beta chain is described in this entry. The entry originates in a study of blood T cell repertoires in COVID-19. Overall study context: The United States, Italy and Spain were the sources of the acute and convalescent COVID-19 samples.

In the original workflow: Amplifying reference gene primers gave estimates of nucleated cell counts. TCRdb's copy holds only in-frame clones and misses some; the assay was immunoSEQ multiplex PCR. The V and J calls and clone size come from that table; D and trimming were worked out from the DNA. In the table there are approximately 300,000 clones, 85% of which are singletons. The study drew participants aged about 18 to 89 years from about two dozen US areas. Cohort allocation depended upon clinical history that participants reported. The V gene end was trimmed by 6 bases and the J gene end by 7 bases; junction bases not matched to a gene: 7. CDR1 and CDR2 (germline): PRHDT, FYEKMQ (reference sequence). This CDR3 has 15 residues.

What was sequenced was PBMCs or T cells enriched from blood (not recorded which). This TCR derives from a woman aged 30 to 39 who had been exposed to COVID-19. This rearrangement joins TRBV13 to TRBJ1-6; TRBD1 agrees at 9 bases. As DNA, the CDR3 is TGTGCCAGCAGATGGAGGGGGACAGGGAATTCACCCCTCCACTTT. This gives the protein CASRWRGTGNSPLHF.